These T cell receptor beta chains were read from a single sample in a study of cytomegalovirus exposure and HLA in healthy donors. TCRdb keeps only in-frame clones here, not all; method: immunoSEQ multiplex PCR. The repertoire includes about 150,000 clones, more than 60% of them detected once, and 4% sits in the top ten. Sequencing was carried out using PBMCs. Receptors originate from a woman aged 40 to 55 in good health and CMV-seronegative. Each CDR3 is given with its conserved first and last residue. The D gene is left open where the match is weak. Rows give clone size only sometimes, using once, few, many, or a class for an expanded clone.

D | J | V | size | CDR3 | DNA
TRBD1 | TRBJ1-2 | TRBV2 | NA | CASRPGTGAGGYTF | TGTGCCAGCAGACCCGGGACAGGGGCGGGTGGCTACACCTTC
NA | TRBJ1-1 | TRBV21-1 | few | CASSNPEPEQGGVGTEAFF | TGTGCCAGCAGCAATCCCGAACCCGAACAGGGAGGGGTCGGGACTGAAGCTTTCTTT
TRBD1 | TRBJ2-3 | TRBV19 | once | CASSPGTGGTQYF | TGTGCCAGTAGTCCCGGGACAGGGGGTACGCAGTATTTT
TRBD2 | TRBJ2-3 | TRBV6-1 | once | CASRRAGESTDTQYF | TGTGCCAGCAGGAGAGCGGGGGAAAGCACAGATACGCAGTATTTT
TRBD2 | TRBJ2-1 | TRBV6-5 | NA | CASRRGGLADQGQFF | TGTGCCAGCAGGCGGGGGGGACTAGCGGACCAGGGGCAGTTCTTC
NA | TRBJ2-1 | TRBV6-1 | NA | CASSELRASNEQFF | TGTGCCAGCAGTGAACTACGAGCGTCCAATGAGCAGTTCTTC
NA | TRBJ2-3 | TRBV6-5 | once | CASSYSAGGSDTQYF | TGTGCCAGCAGTTACTCGGCCGGCGGGTCAGATACGCAGTATTTT
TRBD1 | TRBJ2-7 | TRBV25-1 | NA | CASSEWGQGMQYF | TGTGCCAGCAGTGAATGGGGACAGGGAATGCAGTACTTC
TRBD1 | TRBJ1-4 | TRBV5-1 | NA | CASSPGTALLEKLFF | TGCGCCAGCAGCCCCGGGACAGCGCTCCTTGAAAAACTGTTTTTT
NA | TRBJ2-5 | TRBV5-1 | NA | CASTYRSQETQYF | TGCGCCAGCACTTACAGGTCCCAAGAGACCCAGTACTTC
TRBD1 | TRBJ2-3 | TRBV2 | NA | CASSWDRGSDTQYF | TGTGCCAGCAGTTGGGACAGGGGTTCAGATACGCAGTATTTT
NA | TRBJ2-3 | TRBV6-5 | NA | CASAPVSGTDTQYF | TGTGCCAGCGCCCCCGTTAGCGGCACAGATACGCAGTATTTT
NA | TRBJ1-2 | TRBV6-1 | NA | CASRQGISHGYTF | TGTGCCAGCAGACAGGGCATCTCGCATGGCTACACCTTC
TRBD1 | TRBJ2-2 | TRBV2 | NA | CASSDQGAGTGELFF | TGTGCCAGCAGCGATCAGGGGGCTGGCACCGGGGAGCTGTTTTTT
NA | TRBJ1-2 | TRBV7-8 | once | CASSLAQAVRGYTF | TGTGCCAGCAGCTTAGCGCAGGCAGTACGGGGCTACACCTTC
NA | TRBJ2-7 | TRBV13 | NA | CASSLGGQSSYEQYF | TGTGCCAGCAGCTTGGGCGGACAGAGCTCCTACGAGCAGTACTTC
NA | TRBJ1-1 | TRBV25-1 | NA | CASSFQGWNTEAFF | TGTGCCAGCAGCTTTCAGGGTTGGAACACTGAAGCTTTCTTT
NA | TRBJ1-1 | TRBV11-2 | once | CASSLDSEAFF | TGTGCCAGCAGCTTAGACAGTGAAGCTTTCTTT
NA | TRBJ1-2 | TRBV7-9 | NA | CSSSRGAGGYTF | TGTTCCAGCAGCCGGGGGGCCGGTGGCTACACCTTC
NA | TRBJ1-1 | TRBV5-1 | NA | CASSLKGAVAEAFF | TGCGCCAGCAGCTTAAAAGGGGCTGTGGCTGAAGCTTTCTTT
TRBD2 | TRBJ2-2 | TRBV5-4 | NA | CASSLGTSLHGELFF | TGTGCCAGCAGCTTGGGGACTAGCCTCCACGGGGAGCTGTTTTTT
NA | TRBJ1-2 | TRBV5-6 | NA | CASSLDTYGYTF | TGTGCCAGCAGCTTGGACACCTATGGCTACACCTTC
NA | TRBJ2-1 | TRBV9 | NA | CASSVDRGSSGYNEQFF | TGTGCCAGCAGCGTAGACCGGGGGTCTAGTGGGTACAATGAGCAGTTCTTC
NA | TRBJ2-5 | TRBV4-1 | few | CASSQETGREYF | TGCGCCAGCAGCCAAGAGACGGGGAGAGAGTACTTC
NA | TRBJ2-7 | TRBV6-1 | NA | CASSGLRAALAYEQYF | TGTGCCAGCAGTGGACTCAGAGCGGCGTTGGCCTACGAGCAGTACTTC
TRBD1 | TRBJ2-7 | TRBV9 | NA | CASSVGQGVSDEQYF | TGTGCCAGCAGCGTGGGGCAGGGGGTCAGCGACGAGCAGTACTTC
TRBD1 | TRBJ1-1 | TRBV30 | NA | CAWTYGQVTNTEAFF | TGTGCCTGGACCTACGGACAGGTCACGAACACTGAAGCTTTCTTT
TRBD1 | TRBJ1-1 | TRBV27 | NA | CASSLPTGAEAFF | TGTGCCAGCAGTTTACCCACAGGGGCCGAAGCTTTCTTT
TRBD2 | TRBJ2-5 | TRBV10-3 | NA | CAIRTGTSDETQYF | TGTGCCATCAGAACCGGGACTAGCGATGAGACCCAGTACTTC
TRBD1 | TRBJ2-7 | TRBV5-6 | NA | CASSLDRDRGHNEQYF | TGTGCCAGCAGCTTAGACCGGGACAGGGGGCACAACGAGCAGTACTTC
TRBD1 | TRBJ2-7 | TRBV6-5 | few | CASSYSTGQGYEQYF | TGTGCCAGCAGTTACTCGACTGGACAGGGGTACGAGCAGTACTTC
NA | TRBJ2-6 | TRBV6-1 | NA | CASSSHSTGANVLTF | TGTGCCAGCAGTTCTCACAGTACTGGGGCCAACGTCCTGACTTTC
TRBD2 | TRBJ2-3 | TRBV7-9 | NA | CASSPGLAGGPGTDTQYF | TGTGCCAGCAGCCCCGGACTAGCGGGAGGGCCGGGCACAGATACGCAGTATTTT
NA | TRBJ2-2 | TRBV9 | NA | CASSVDRVTGELFF | TGTGCCAGCAGCGTAGACAGGGTTACCGGGGAGCTGTTTTTT
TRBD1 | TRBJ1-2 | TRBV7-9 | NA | CASSRTGDYGYTF | TGTGCCAGCAGTAGGACAGGGGACTATGGCTACACCTTC
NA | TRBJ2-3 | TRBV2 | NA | CASSVGLAGTDTQYF | TGTGCCAGCAGTGTCGGATTAGCGGGCACAGATACGCAGTATTTT
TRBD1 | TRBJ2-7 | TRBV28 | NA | CASSRSQTGFYGNEQYF | TGTGCCAGCAGTAGATCTCAGACAGGGTTCTACGGTAACGAGCAGTACTTC
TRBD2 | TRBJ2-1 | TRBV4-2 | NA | CASSQVGGAGGGHEQFF | TGTGCCAGCAGCCAAGTCGGTGGGGCGGGAGGAGGCCATGAGCAGTTCTTC
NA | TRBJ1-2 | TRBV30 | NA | CAWSVSAGYGYTF | TGTGCCTGGAGTGTAAGTGCGGGATATGGCTACACCTTC
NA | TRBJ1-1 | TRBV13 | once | CASSRRGNTEAFF | TGTGCCAGCAGCCGCCGGGGGAACACTGAAGCTTTCTTT
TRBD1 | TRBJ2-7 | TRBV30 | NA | CAWSAGQGAYEQYF | TGTGCCTGGAGTGCTGGACAGGGGGCCTACGAGCAGTACTTC
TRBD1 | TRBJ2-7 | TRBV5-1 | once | CASSPTGSDEQYF | TGCGCCAGCAGCCCGACAGGGTCCGACGAGCAGTACTTC
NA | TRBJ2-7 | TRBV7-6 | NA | CASSLQATTGEQYF | TGTGCCAGCAGCTTACAGGCCACTACGGGGGAGCAGTACTTC
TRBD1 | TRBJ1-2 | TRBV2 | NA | CASRGAGGPNYGYTF | TGTGCCAGCAGGGGGGCAGGGGGGCCTAACTATGGCTACACCTTC
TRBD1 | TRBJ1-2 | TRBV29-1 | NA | CSILIQGAGGYTF | TGCAGCATCTTAATACAGGGGGCAGGTGGCTACACCTTC
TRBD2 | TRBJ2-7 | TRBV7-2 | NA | CASSLGLAGNYEQYF | TGTGCCAGCAGCTTGGGACTAGCGGGGAATTACGAGCAGTACTTC
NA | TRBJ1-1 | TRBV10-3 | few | CAISNRQDGTEAFF | TGTGCCATCAGTAACCGACAGGATGGGACTGAAGCTTTCTTT
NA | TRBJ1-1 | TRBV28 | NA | CASSPNAGTRAFF | TGTGCCAGCAGCCCTAACGCCGGGACTCGAGCTTTCTTT
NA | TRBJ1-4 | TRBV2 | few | CASLETNEKLFF | TGTGCCAGCCTTGAGACTAATGAAAAACTGTTTTTT
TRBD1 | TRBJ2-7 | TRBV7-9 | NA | CASSQTGVSSYEQYF | TGTGCCAGCAGCCAGACAGGGGTCAGCTCCTACGAGCAGTACTTC
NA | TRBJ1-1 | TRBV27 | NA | CASSLSRGVMNTEAFF | TGTGCCAGCAGTTTATCGCGGGGGGTGATGAACACTGAAGCTTTCTTT
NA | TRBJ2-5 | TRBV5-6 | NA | CASSVGQKETQYF | TGTGCCAGCAGCGTTGGACAGAAAGAGACCCAGTACTTC
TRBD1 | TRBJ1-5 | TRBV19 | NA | CASSVGTGWSPQHF | TGTGCCAGTAGTGTCGGGACAGGGTGGAGTCCCCAGCATTTT
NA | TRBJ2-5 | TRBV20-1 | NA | CSARSRGTQYF | TGCAGTGCTAGATCGAGAGGGACCCAGTACTTC
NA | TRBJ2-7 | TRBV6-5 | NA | CASTRGQRWSYEQYF | TGTGCCAGCACCCGCGGGCAGCGGTGGAGCTACGAGCAGTACTTC
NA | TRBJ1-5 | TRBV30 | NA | CAWSSGLVGFWDQPQHF | TGTGCCTGGAGCTCCGGGTTAGTCGGATTTTGGGATCAGCCCCAGCATTTT
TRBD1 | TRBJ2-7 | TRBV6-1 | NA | CAGQGANSYEQYF | TGTGCCGGTCAGGGGGCGAACTCCTACGAGCAGTACTTC
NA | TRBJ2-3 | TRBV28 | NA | CASSLGLTQYF | TGTGCCAGCAGTTTGGGGCTGACGCAGTATTTT
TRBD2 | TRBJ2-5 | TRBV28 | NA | CASSSGGGGEETQYF | TGTGCCAGCAGTTCGGGAGGGGGAGGGGAGGAGACCCAGTACTTC
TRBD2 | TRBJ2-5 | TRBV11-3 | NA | CASSSLILAGGQETQYF | TGTGCCAGCAGCTCCTTAATACTAGCGGGAGGGCAAGAGACCCAGTACTTC